These 26 T cell receptor beta chains came from one sample sequenced in a study of T cells expressing NK-cell markers. TCRdb reworked the 5' RACE reads into one entry per CDR3 protein, no DNA. Its table records hundreds of thousands of distinct CDR3 sequences. The sequenced sample consisted of blood T cells: a sorted CD56 or NKG2C T cell subset, CD4+ or CD8+ T cells, or bulk PBMC T cells (not recorded which). All receptors come from a woman aged 18 to 75 in good health.

The chain joins TRBV5-1 to TRBJ2-7. CDR1 is SGHRS and CDR2 is YFSETQ in the germline V gene. The CDR3 has 15 amino acids. CDR3 loop: CASSLWHSGSYEQYF.

The genes are TRBV18 and TRBJ2-7. The CDR3 contains 14 residues. Germline V gene sequence: CDR1 KGHSH, CDR2 LQKENI. The CDR3: CASSPPAPSYEQYF. Filled out from reference TRBV18 and TRBJ2-7, the complete variable domain reads NAGVMQNPRHLVRRRGQEARLRCSPMKGHSHVYWYRQLPEEGLKFMVYLQKENIIDESGMPKERFSAEFPKEGPSILRIQQVVRGDSAAYFCASSPPAPSYEQYFGPGTRLTVT.

V gene TRBV7-2 combines with J gene TRBJ2-3; TCRdb outputs TRBD1, but without DNA this stays unchecked. The CDR3 spans 17 residues. Germline CDR1 SGHTA, CDR2 FQGNSA. CDR3 loop: CASSLVGGAGRVDTQYF.

This chain uses TRBV5-1 with TRBJ2-3. CDR3 size: 15 residues. Germline V gene data show CDR1 as SGHRS and CDR2 as YFSETQ. CDR3: CASSLDRVMVDTQYF.

The V and J genes are TRBV12-3 or TRBV12-4 and TRBJ2-5. CDR3 length: 14 amino acids. CDR3: CASSYFGTSETQYF.

V gene TRBV7-2 combines with J gene TRBJ2-1; TCRdb indicates TRBD2, and absent DNA this call remains unverified. Germline values: CDR1 SGHTA, CDR2 FQGNSA. This CDR3 has 13 amino acids. CDR3: CASSFRELAGQFF.

The CDR3 loop is CASSRQRALHYGYTF. This chain connects TRBV4-3 to TRBJ1-2. Germline loops: CDR1 LGHNA, CDR2 YSLEER. The CDR3 runs to 15 residues.

The rearrangement uses TRBV20-1 and TRBJ2-5; TCRdb names TRBD1, which stays unverified in the absence of DNA. This CDR3 is 15 amino acids long. Germline V gene data show CDR1 as DFQATT and CDR2 as SNEGSKA (reference sequence). The CDR3 here is CSANPPTGDVETQYF.

This rearrangement joins TRBV5-1 to TRBJ2-2; TCRdb lists TRBD1, though no DNA is available to test this call. In germline, CDR1 is SGHRS, CDR2 YFSETQ. The CDR3 is 15 amino acids. The CDR3 spells CASSADRGRTGELFF. The full variable domain, with the rest looked up from reference TRBV5-1 and TRBJ2-2, is KAGVTQTPRYLIKTRGQQVTLSCSPISGHRSVSWYQQTPGQGLQFLFEYFSETQRNKGNFPGRFSGRQFSNSRSEMNVSTLELGDSALYLCASSADRGRTGELFFGEGSRLTVL.

The chain uses TRBV28 and TRBJ2-1; TCRdb outputs TRBD2, but without DNA this stays unchecked. The CDR3 is 18 amino acids. Germline CDR1 reads MDHEN; CDR2 reads SYDVKM. The CDR3 reads CASSLRGLAGGKYNEQFF.

The CDR3 is CSARERLGEFF. The rearrangement joins TRBV20-1 to TRBJ2-1; TCRdb calls TRBD2, which cannot be checked without DNA. CDR3 length: 11 amino acids. Germline CDR1 is DFQATT and CDR2 is SNEGSKA (reference sequence).

The chain couples TRBV10-1 to TRBJ2-3; lacking DNA, the TRBD1 call made by TCRdb goes unchecked. The germline CDR1 and CDR2 sequences are WNHNN and SYGVQD (reference sequence). The CDR3 is 13 amino acids. CDR3: CATRQGGTDTQYF.

The rearrangement links TRBV6-6 to TRBJ2-7. This CDR3 is built from 13 residues. Germline V gene data show CDR1 as MNHNY and CDR2 as SVGAGI (reference sequence). CDR3 region: CASSFVSPYEQYF.

This rearrangement joins TRBV12-3 or TRBV12-4 to TRBJ2-7; the TCRdb call, TRBD1, lacks DNA for checking. The CDR3 spans 12 residues. CDR3 sequence: CASSLSASEQYF.

The CDR3 sequence is CASSQDVETQYF. The chain carries TRBV4-1 and TRBJ2-5. The CDR3 is 12 amino acids. Germline assignment: CDR1 MGHRA and CDR2 YSYEKL.

The V gene is TRBV18, the J gene TRBJ2-3; no DNA is available, so the TRBD1 call from TCRdb remains unchecked. The CDR3 runs 16 residues. Per the germline V gene, CDR1 is KGHSH and CDR2 is LQKENI. The CDR3 protein is CASSRDSSTSTDTQYF.

The V call is TRBV28, the J call TRBJ2-5; TCRdb lists TRBD1, though no DNA is available to test this call. The V gene's germline CDR1 is MDHEN and CDR2 SYDVKM. CDR3 length equals 13 residues. CDR3 loop: CASSLTGHATQYF. Combining the CDR3 with reference TRBV28 and TRBJ2-5 gives the whole variable domain DVKVTQSSRYLVKRTGEKVFLECVQDMDHENMFWYRQDPGLGLRLIYFSYDVKMKEKGDIPEGYSVSREKKERFSLILESASTNQTSMYLCASSLTGHATQYFGPGTRLLVL.

V and J are TRBV7-7 and TRBJ2-5. In germline, CDR1 is SSHAT, CDR2 FNYEAQ (reference sequence). This CDR3 region has 18 residues. The CDR3 loop is CASSLTPRVEYRQETQYF.

The rearrangement joins TRBV20-1 to TRBJ1-1; the D call of TRBD1 rests on TCRdb alone, since no DNA is present to check it. The CDR3 is 13 residues long. Germline V gene sequence: CDR1 DFQATT, CDR2 SNEGSKA (reference sequence). The CDR3 region is CSARDRLNTEAFF.

The chain is built from TRBV30 and TRBJ2-1; absent DNA, TCRdb's TRBD1 call cannot be checked. The germline CDR1 and CDR2 sequences are GTSNPN and SVGIG (reference sequence). CDR3 length: 15 residues. The CDR3 loop reads CAWSVGQGSYNEQFF.

The chain carries TRBV11-2 and TRBJ2-1; TCRdb's assignment of TRBD2 cannot be checked, as there is no DNA. The CDR3 sequence is 15 residues long. CDR1 and CDR2 from the germline V gene are SGHAT and FQNNGV. The CDR3 spells CASSLVGPPANEQFF.

This chain links TRBV5-1 with TRBJ2-1; TCRdb picks TRBD1, but there is no DNA to check that call. The CDR3 totals 15 residues. Germline CDR1 reads SGHRS; CDR2 reads YFSETQ. The CDR3 here is CASSLAQGPYNEQFF.

This chain uses TRBV7-7 with TRBJ2-3. The CDR3 length is 13 residues. The germline CDR1 and CDR2 sequences are SSHAT and FNYEAQ (reference sequence). This CDR3 reads CASSFSGLDTQYF.

This CDR3 is CSVEGAGGNEQFF. V usage is TRBV29-1 and J usage is TRBJ2-1; TCRdb selects TRBD1, and the lack of DNA leaves this call unchecked. CDR3 size: 13 residues. Germline lookup yields CDR1 SQVTM and CDR2 ANQGSEA.

This sequence joins TRBV9 and TRBJ2-7; the TCRdb D gene call, TRBD2, has no DNA to confirm it. Germline lookup yields CDR1 SGDLS and CDR2 YYNGEE. The CDR3 covers 17 residues. Here the CDR3 reads CASSVGGGLAGPYEQYF. The entire variable domain, with the rest obtained from reference TRBV9 and TRBJ2-7, is as follows: DSGVTQTPKHLITATGQRVTLRCSPRSGDLSVYWYQQSLDQGLQFLIQYYNGEERAKGNILERFSAQQFPDLHSELNLSSLELGDSALYFCASSVGGGLAGPYEQYFGPGTRLTVT.

The chain is built from TRBV10-3 and TRBJ2-5; the D call from TCRdb, TRBD1, cannot be confirmed without DNA. Germline V gene data show CDR1 as ENHRY and CDR2 as SYGVKD. The length of the CDR3 is 14 residues. CDR3 loop: CAISESTGEETQYF.